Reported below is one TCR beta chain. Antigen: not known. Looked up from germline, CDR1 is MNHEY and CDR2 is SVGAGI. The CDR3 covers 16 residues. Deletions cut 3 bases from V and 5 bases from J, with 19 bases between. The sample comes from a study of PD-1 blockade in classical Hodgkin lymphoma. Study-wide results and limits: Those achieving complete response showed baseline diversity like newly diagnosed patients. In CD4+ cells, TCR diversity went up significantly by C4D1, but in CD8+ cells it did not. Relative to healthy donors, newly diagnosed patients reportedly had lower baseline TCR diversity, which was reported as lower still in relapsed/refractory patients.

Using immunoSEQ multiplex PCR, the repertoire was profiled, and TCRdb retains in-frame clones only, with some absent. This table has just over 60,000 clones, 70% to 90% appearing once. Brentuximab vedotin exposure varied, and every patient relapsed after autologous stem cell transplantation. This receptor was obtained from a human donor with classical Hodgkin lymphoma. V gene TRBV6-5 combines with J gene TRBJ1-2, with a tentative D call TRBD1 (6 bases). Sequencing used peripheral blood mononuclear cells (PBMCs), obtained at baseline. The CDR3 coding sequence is TGTGCCAGCAGTTATCGTTCTGGGGGGCTGAGTTATGGCTACACCTTC. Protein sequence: CASSYRSGGLSYGYTF.